This passage covers 20 T cell receptor beta chains from one sample sequenced in a study of T cell responses to AZD1222 COVID-19 vaccine. Clones were read by immunoSEQ multiplex PCR, and TCRdb kept only the in-frame ones, dropping some. This sample has 95,000 to 110,000 clones, with 89% found just once. Sequencing was performed on peripheral blood, taken on day 0 of AZD1222 vaccination. The receptors shown here come from an adult in good health.

V gene TRBV27 combines with J gene TRBJ1-1; weak D call: TRBD1 (6 bases). Trimming stripped 4 bases from V and 4 bases from J, with 13 bases between. CDR1 is MNHEY and CDR2 is SMNVEV in the germline V gene (reference sequence). This CDR3 has 14 residues. This CDR3 reads CASSWGGPSTEAFF. Written as DNA, the CDR3 is TGTGCCAGCAGTTGGGGGGGGCCGAGCACTGAAGCTTTCTTT.

The chain recombines TRBV7-9 with TRBJ1-1, with 7 nucleotides matching TRBD1. J was trimmed by 0 bases and V by 3 bases; bases with no gene match: 4. CDR3 length equals 15 residues. Germline-derived CDR1 and CDR2 are SEHNR and FQNEAQ (reference sequence). The CDR3 sequence: CASSFQGTVNTEAFF. The CDR3 region has the DNA TGTGCCAGCAGCTTCCAAGGGACAGTGAACACTGAAGCTTTCTTT.

The gene calls are TRBV5-1 and TRBJ2-5, with TRBD2 matching over 8 bases. The V gene end was trimmed by 4 bases and the J gene end by 5 bases; junction bases not matched to a gene: 13. This CDR3 region has 16 residues. The germline gives CDR1 SGHRS, CDR2 YFSETQ. CDR3 protein: CASSTVIGGAVETQYF. The CDR3 nucleotides read TGCGCCAGCAGCACAGTGATCGGGGGGGCCGTGGAGACCCAGTACTTC.

The chain uses TRBV5-1 and TRBJ2-7; D gene ambiguous. The V gene's germline CDR1 is SGHRS and CDR2 YFSETQ. Trimming stripped 6 bases from V and 3 bases from J, with 13 bases between. This CDR3 has 13 residues. The CDR3 DNA sequence: TGCGCCAGCAAAGGACGGCAGGACTACGAGCAGTACTTC. This gives the protein CASKGRQDYEQYF.

This sequence joins TRBV10-3 and TRBJ1-1; tentative D call: TRBD1 (6 bases). Trimming took 0 bases from V and 4 from J, leaving 9 bases between them. Germline loops: CDR1 ENHRY, CDR2 SYGVKD. The CDR3 is made up of 14 amino acids. The CDR3, as DNA: TGTGCCATCAGTGAGTCAGGGGGGACCACTGAAGCTTTCTTT. It yields the protein CAISESGGTTEAFF.

There are a few counts of this clone. The chain joins TRBV19 to TRBJ2-5; no reliable D call. Per the germline V gene, CDR1 is LNHDA and CDR2 is SQIVND (reference sequence). Trimming removed 6 bases at V and 3 bases at J, with 11 bases between. The CDR3 covers 13 residues. This chain's CDR3 is CASREGNEETQYF. CDR3 coding DNA: TGTGCCAGTAGGGAAGGGAATGAAGAGACCCAGTACTTC.

The rearrangement uses TRBV11-3 and TRBJ2-1; D perhaps matches TRBD2 (6 bases). The ends were cut back, 4 bases at V and 5 bases at J, with 12 bases in the middle. The CDR3 contains 14 residues. The germline CDR1 and CDR2 sequences are SGHNT and YENEEA. CDR3 nucleotide sequence: TGTGCCAGCAGCTGGGACTCCTTAAACAATGAGCAGTTCTTC. Its translation: CASSWDSLNNEQFF. The variable domain in full, with the rest retrieved from reference TRBV11-3 and TRBJ2-1, is EAGVVQSPRYKIIEKKQPVAFWCNPISGHNTLYWYLQNLGQGPELLIRYENEEAVDDSQLPKDRFSAERLKGVDSTLKIQPAELGDSAVYLCASSWDSLNNEQFFGPGTRLTVL.

The chain links TRBV4-1 to TRBJ1-4, with D hard to call. Trimming stripped 3 bases from V and 4 bases from J, with 12 bases between. The V gene's germline CDR1 is MGHRA and CDR2 YSYEKL. This CDR3 region has 15 residues. CDR3 DNA sequence: TGCGCCAGCAGCCAGGACGCCCGGAATAATGAAAAACTGTTTTTT. Its protein is CASSQDARNNEKLFF.

V usage is TRBV6-6 and J usage is TRBJ1-2; no reliable D call. Per the germline V gene, CDR1 is MNHNY and CDR2 is SVGAGI (reference sequence). The germline V and J ends were trimmed by 5 bases and 4 bases, with 11 bases remaining between them. CDR3 length: 13 residues. The CDR3 coding sequence is TGTGCCAGCAGTCAATCGCTCGCCTATGGCTACACCTTC. Protein: CASSQSLAYGYTF.

The rearrangement links TRBV19 to TRBJ1-2; no definite D call. The CDR3 runs to 12 residues. The germline gives CDR1 LNHDA, CDR2 SQIVND (reference sequence). Trimming left V 2 bases short and J 2 bases short, with 3 bases between. For the CDR3, the DNA is TGTGCCAGTAGTATACCCAACTATGGCTACACCTTC. Protein sequence: CASSIPNYGYTF. The complete variable domain, with remaining parts taken from reference TRBV19 and TRBJ1-2, reads DGGITQSPKYLFRKEGQNVTLSCEQNLNHDAMYWYRQDPGQGLRLIYYSQIVNDFQKGDIAEGYSVSREKKESFPLTVTSAQKNPTAFYLCASSIPNYGYTFGSGTRLTVV.

CDR3 in DNA: TGCAGCGTCTCATACGCCATGGGGACCACTGAAGCTTTCTTT. Translating gives CSVSYAMGTTEAFF. V usage is TRBV29-1 and J usage is TRBJ1-1; tentative D call: TRBD1 (5 bases). V lost 6 bases, J lost 4 bases, and 18 bases lay in between. Germline CDR1 SQVTM, CDR2 ANQGSEA. CDR3 size: 14 residues.

The CDR3 DNA follows: TGTGCCAGCAGTGACTCTGCTACTCCATCCTACAATGAGCAGTTCTTC. Amino acids: CASSDSATPSYNEQFF. The chain employs TRBV6-4 and TRBJ2-1; D is uncertain. This CDR3 has 16 amino acids. Looked up from germline, CDR1 is MRHNA and CDR2 is SNTAGT. Trimming removed 0 bases from V and 1 base from J, with 10 bases in between.

CDR3 sequence reads: CASSQDGSTGALGQPQHF. CDR3 nucleotide sequence: TGCGCCAGCAGCCAAGATGGTTCAACAGGGGCCCTGGGGCAGCCCCAGCATTTT. The gene calls are TRBV4-1 and TRBJ1-5; 7 bases line up with TRBD1. The J segment lost 7 bases and the V segment lost 0 bases, leaving 15 bases of the junction unmatched. This CDR3 has 18 residues. Germline assignment: CDR1 MGHRA and CDR2 YSYEKL.

The chain combines TRBV15 with TRBJ2-6, with D tentatively TRBD1 or TRBD2 (6 bases each). Germline CDR1 reads LNHNV; CDR2 reads YYDKDF (reference sequence). The CDR3 runs 16 residues. V was trimmed by 1 base and J by 1 base, leaving 8 bases between them. CDR3 amino acids: CATSRGGASGANVLTF. The DNA for the CDR3 is TGTGCCACCAGCAGAGGGGGGGCGTCTGGGGCCAACGTCCTGACTTTC.

The genes are TRBV6-6 and TRBJ2-3; 7 nucleotides match TRBD1. This CDR3 spans 17 amino acids. CDR1 and CDR2 from the germline V gene are MNHNY and SVGAGI (reference sequence). The junction had 12 bases not matched to a gene; V was cut back by 5 bases and J by 1 base. CDR3 in DNA: TGTGCCAGCAGTCGTACAGACCCCGGGACAGGCACAGATACGCAGTATTTT. Its translation is CASSRTDPGTGTDTQYF.

This chain uses TRBV7-3 with TRBJ1-1; D unclear. Germline CDR1 and CDR2: SGHTA and FQGTGA. The CDR3 has 13 amino acids. Trimming cost V 3 bases and J 1 base, with 6 bases left between them. This CDR3 is CASSFSWNTEAFF. CDR3 DNA: TGTGCCAGCAGCTTTTCGTGGAACACTGAAGCTTTCTTT.

The rearrangement uses TRBV5-1 and TRBJ2-7, with 10 positions matching TRBD2. Trimming cost V 4 bases and J 7 bases; bases outside gene matches: 8. This CDR3 contains 14 residues. The germline gives CDR1 SGHRS, CDR2 YFSETQ. CDR3 protein: CASSTGTSGVEQYF. CDR3 nucleotides: TGCGCCAGCAGCACGGGCACTAGCGGGGTTGAGCAGTACTTC.

V is TRBV7-9 and J is TRBJ1-2; 8 bases are shared with TRBD1. Germline V gene lookup returns CDR1 SEHNR and CDR2 FQNEAQ (reference sequence). Losses at the gene ends were 3 bases for V and 7 bases for J; bases not matched to a gene: 7. This CDR3 contains 14 residues. DNA for the CDR3: TGTGCCAGCAGCTTCGTAACAGGGGGGGTTGGCTACACCTTC. Translation gives CASSFVTGGVGYTF.

V and J are TRBV25-1 and TRBJ1-2, with D possibly being TRBD1 (5 bases). Germline lookup yields CDR1 MGHDK and CDR2 SYGVNS. Trimming left V 3 bases short and J 4 bases short, with 15 bases between. CDR3 size: 15 residues. The CDR3 loop reads CASSDRTWPRYGYTF. DNA for the CDR3: TGTGCCAGCAGTGACCGGACATGGCCCCGCTATGGCTACACCTTC.

This clone was detected once. This chain uses TRBV13 with TRBJ1-5; 8 bases match TRBD1. Germline V gene lookup returns CDR1 PRHDT and CDR2 FYEKMQ (reference sequence). This CDR3 contains 16 residues. V gave up 7 bases and J gave up 4 bases; unmatched junction bases: 12. Here the CDR3 reads CASTRTGRSRNQPQHF. The CDR3, as DNA: TGTGCCAGCACTAGGACAGGGAGGAGTAGGAATCAGCCCCAGCATTTT. The complete variable domain, with remaining parts taken from reference TRBV13 and TRBJ1-5, reads AAGVIQSPRHLIKEKRETATLKCYPIPRHDTVYWYQQGPGQDPQFLISFYEKMQSDKGSIPDRFSAQQFSDYHSELNMSSLELGDSALYFCASTRTGRSRNQPQHFGDGTRLSIL.